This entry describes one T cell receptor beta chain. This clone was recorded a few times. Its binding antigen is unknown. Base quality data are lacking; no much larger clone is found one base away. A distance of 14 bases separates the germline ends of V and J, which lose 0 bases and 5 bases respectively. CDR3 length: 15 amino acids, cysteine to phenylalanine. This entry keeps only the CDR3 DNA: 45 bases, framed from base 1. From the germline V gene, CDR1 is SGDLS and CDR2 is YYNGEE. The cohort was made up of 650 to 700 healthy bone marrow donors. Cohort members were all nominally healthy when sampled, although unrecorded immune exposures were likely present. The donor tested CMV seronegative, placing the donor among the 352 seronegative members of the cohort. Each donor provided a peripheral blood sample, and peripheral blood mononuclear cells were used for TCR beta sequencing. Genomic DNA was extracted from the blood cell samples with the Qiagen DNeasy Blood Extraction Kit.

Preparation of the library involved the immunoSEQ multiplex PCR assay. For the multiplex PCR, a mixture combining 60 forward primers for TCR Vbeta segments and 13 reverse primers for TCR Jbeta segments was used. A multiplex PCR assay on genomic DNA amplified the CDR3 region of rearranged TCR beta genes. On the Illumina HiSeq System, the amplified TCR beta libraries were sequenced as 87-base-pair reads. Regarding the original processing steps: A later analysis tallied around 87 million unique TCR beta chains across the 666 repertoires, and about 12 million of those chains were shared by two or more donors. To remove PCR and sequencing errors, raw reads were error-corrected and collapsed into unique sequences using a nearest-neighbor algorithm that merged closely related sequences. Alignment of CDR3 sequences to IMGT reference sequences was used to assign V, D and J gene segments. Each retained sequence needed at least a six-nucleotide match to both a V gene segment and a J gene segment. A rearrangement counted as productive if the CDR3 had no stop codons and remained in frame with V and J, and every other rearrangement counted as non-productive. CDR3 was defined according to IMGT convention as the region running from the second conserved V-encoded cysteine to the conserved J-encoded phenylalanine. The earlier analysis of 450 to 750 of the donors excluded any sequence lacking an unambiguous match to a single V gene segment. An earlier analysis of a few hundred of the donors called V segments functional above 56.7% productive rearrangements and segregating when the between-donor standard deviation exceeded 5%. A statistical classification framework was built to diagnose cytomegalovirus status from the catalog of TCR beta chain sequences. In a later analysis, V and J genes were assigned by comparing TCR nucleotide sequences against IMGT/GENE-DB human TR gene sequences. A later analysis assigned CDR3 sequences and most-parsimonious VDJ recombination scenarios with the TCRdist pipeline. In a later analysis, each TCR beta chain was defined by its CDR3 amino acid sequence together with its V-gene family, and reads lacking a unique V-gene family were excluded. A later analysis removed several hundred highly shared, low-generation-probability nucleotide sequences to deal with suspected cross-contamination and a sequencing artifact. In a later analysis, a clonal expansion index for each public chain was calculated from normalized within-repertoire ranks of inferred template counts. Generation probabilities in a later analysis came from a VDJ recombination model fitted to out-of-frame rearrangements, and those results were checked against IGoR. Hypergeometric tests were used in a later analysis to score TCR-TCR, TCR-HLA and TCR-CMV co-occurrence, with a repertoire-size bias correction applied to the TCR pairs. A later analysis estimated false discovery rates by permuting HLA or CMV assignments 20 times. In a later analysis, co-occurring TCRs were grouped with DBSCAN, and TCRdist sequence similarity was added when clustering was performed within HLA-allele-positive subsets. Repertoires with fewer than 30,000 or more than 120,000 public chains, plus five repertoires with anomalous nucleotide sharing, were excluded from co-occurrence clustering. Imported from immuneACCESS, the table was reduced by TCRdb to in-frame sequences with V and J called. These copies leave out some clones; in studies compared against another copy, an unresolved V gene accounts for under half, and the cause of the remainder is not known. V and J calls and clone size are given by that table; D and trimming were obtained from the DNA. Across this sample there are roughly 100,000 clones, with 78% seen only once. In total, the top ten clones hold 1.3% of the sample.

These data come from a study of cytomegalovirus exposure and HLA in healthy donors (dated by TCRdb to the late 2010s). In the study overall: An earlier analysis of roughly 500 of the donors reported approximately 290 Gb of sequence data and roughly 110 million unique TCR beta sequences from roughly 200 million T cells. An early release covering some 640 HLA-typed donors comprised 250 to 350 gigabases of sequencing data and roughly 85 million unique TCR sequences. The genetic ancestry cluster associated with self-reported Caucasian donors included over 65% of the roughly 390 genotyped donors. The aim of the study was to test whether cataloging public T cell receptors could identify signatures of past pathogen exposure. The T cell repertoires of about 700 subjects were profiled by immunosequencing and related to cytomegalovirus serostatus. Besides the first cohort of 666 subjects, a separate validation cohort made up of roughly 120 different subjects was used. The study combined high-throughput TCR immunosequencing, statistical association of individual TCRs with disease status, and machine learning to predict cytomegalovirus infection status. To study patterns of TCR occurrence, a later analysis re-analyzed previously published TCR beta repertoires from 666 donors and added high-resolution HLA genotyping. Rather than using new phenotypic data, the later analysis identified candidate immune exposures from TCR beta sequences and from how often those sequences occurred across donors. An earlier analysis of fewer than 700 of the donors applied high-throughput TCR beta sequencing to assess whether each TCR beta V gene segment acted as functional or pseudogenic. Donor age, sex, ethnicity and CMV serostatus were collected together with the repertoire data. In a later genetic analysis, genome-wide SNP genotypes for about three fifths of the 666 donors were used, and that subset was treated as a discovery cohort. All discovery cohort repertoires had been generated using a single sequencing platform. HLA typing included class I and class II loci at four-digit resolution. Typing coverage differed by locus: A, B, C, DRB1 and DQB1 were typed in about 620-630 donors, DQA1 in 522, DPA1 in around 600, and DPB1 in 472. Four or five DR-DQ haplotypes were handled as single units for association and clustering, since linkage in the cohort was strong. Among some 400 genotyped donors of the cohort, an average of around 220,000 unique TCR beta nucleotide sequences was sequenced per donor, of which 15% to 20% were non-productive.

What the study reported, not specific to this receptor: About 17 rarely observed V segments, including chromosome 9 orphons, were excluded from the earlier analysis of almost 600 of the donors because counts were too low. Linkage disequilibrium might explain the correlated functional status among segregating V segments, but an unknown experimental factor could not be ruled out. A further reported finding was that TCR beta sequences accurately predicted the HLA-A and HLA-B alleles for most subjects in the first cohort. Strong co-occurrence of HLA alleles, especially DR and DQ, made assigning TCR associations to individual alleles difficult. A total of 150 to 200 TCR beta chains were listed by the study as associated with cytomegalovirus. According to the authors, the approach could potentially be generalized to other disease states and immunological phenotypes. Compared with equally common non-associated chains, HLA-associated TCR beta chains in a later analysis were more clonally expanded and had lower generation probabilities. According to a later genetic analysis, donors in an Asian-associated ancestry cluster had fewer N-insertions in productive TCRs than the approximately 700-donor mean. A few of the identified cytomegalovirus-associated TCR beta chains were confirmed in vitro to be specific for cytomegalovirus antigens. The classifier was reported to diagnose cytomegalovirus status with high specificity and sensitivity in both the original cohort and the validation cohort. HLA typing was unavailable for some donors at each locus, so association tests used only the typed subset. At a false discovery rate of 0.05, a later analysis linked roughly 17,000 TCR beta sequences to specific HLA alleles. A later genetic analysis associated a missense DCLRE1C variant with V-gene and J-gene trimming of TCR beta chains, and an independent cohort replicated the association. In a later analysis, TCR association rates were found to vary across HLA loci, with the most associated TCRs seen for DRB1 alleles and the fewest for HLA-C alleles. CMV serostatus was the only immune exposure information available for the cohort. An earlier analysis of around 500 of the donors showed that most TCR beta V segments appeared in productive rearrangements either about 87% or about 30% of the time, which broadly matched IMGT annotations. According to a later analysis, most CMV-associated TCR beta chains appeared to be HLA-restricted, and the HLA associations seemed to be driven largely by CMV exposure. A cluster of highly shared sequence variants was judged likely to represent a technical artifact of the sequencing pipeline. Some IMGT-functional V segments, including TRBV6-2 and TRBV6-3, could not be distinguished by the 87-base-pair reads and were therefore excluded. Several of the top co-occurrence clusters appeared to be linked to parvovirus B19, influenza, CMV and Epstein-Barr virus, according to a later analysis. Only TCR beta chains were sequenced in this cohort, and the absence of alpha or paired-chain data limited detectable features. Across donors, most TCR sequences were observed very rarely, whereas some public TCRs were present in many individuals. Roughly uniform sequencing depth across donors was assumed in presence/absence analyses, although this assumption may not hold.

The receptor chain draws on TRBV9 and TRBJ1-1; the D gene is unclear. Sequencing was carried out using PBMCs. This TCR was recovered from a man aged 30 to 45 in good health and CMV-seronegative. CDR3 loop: CASSVELGAPTEAFF. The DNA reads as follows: TGTGCCAGCAGCGTAGAACTGGGAGCCCCGACTGAAGCTTTCTTT.